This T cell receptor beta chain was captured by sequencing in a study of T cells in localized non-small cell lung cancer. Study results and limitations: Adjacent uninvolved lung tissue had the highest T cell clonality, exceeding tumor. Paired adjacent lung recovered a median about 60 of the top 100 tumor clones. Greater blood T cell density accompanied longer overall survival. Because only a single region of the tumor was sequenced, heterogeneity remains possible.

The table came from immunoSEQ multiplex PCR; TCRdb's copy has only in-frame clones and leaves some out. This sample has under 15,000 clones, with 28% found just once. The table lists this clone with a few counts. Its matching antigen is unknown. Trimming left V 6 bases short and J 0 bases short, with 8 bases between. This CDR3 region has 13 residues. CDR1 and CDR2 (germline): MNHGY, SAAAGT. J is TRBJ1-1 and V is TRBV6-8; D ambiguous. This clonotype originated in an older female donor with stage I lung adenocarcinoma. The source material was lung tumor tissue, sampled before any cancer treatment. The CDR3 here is CASSRHLNTEAFF. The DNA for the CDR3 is TGTGCCAGCAGCCGACATTTGAACACTGAAGCTTTCTTT.